Listed below are T cell receptor beta chains from one sample, sequenced in a study of cytomegalovirus exposure and HLA in healthy donors. Clones were read by immunoSEQ multiplex PCR, and TCRdb kept only the in-frame ones, dropping some. The sample comprises 180,000 or so clones, around 86% of which are singletons, and 6.5% rests with the top ten. Sequencing was performed on PBMCs. The origin of the receptors is a woman in her fifties or sixties in good health and CMV-seropositive. CDR3s include the opening cysteine and the closing phenylalanine or tryptophan. A D gene is named only where the DNA matches it firmly. Clone size is shown for a subset of rows, as once, few, many or a class of expanded clone.

j_call: TRBJ1-1
v_call: TRBV19
d_call: TRBD1
clone_size: NA
cdr3_nt: TGTGCCAGTACCATCGGGACAGCCAACACTGAAGCTTTCTTT
cdr3_aa: CASTIGTANTEAFF

j_call: TRBJ1-2
v_call: TRBV19
d_call: NA
clone_size: NA
cdr3_nt: TGTGCCAGTAGAAGGTTCGGACAGCACTATGGCTACACCTTC
cdr3_aa: CASRRFGQHYGYTF

j_call: TRBJ2-3
v_call: TRBV9
d_call: TRBD2
clone_size: NA
cdr3_nt: TGTGCCAGCAGCGTATCGACTAGCCCGTATACGCAGTATTTT
cdr3_aa: CASSVSTSPYTQYF

j_call: TRBJ2-5
v_call: TRBV19
d_call: TRBD1
clone_size: NA
cdr3_nt: TGTGCCAGTAGTACGACTAGGACAGGGGGCCAAGAGACCCAGTACTTC
cdr3_aa: CASSTTRTGGQETQYF

j_call: TRBJ2-6
v_call: TRBV28
d_call: TRBD2
clone_size: NA
cdr3_nt: TGTGCCAGCAGTTTGGGGGGGTTTGGGGCCAACGTCCTGACTTTC
cdr3_aa: CASSLGGFGANVLTF

j_call: TRBJ1-3
v_call: TRBV7-8
d_call: NA
clone_size: once
cdr3_nt: TGTGCCAGCAGCTTACTTGGGGGGTCCCCTGGAAACACCATATATTTT
cdr3_aa: CASSLLGGSPGNTIYF

j_call: TRBJ2-3
v_call: TRBV4-3
d_call: TRBD2
clone_size: once
cdr3_nt: TGCGCCAGCAGCTTCCGGACTAGCGGGAAGGTGTATGATACGCAGTATTTT
cdr3_aa: CASSFRTSGKVYDTQYF

j_call: TRBJ2-1
v_call: TRBV7-8
d_call: TRBD2
clone_size: NA
cdr3_nt: TGTGCCAGCACCTTCCCGACTAGCGACATACTCGACAATGAGCAGTTCTTC
cdr3_aa: CASTFPTSDILDNEQFF

j_call: TRBJ1-1
v_call: TRBV7-9
d_call: TRBD1
clone_size: few
cdr3_nt: TGTGCCAGCAGCTTAGGGACAGGCTTAACGGCTGAAGCTTTCTTT
cdr3_aa: CASSLGTGLTAEAFF

j_call: TRBJ2-2
v_call: TRBV30
d_call: TRBD1
clone_size: few
cdr3_nt: TGTGCCTGGAGTCTAAAGACGACAGGGACCGGGGAGCTGTTTTTT
cdr3_aa: CAWSLKTTGTGELFF

j_call: TRBJ1-1
v_call: TRBV28
d_call: NA
clone_size: NA
cdr3_nt: TGTGCCAGCAGTGAGGGGGAGGGGGAGTTGGGCAACACTGAAGCTTTCTTT
cdr3_aa: CASSEGEGELGNTEAFF

j_call: TRBJ1-5
v_call: TRBV18
d_call: NA
clone_size: NA
cdr3_nt: TGTGCCAGCTCGCGGGCCTCTAGCAATCAGCCCCAGCATTTT
cdr3_aa: CASSRASSNQPQHF

j_call: TRBJ1-2
v_call: TRBV28
d_call: NA
clone_size: NA
cdr3_nt: TGTGCCAGCAGTTTTCTCAGGGGAGGCTACACCTTC
cdr3_aa: CASSFLRGGYTF

j_call: TRBJ2-1
v_call: TRBV30
d_call: NA
clone_size: NA
cdr3_nt: TGTGCCTGGAGTCGGGACAAGCGTACTGATGAGCAGTTCTTC
cdr3_aa: CAWSRDKRTDEQFF

j_call: TRBJ2-7
v_call: TRBV19
d_call: NA
clone_size: NA
cdr3_nt: TGTGCCAGTAGTCCCCAAGGAGTGCCGGGAATATACGAGCAGTACTTC
cdr3_aa: CASSPQGVPGIYEQYF

j_call: TRBJ2-7
v_call: TRBV7-7
d_call: NA
clone_size: NA
cdr3_nt: TGTGCCAGCGAACCGGGGACCTACGAGCAGTACTTC
cdr3_aa: CASEPGTYEQYF

j_call: TRBJ2-1
v_call: TRBV5-8
d_call: TRBD2
clone_size: NA
cdr3_nt: TGTGCCAGCACCCTCTTATTTAGCGGGGCTAACAATGAGCAGTTCTTC
cdr3_aa: CASTLLFSGANNEQFF

j_call: TRBJ1-4
v_call: TRBV5-1
d_call: NA
clone_size: NA
cdr3_nt: TGCGCCAGCAGTCCAGACGGAGGTAATGAAAAACTGTTTTTT
cdr3_aa: CASSPDGGNEKLFF

j_call: TRBJ1-4
v_call: TRBV4-1
d_call: NA
clone_size: NA
cdr3_nt: TGCGCCAGCAGCCAAGAAACACCGGGTCCAACTAATGAAAAACTGTTTTTT
cdr3_aa: CASSQETPGPTNEKLFF

j_call: TRBJ2-7
v_call: TRBV4-1
d_call: NA
clone_size: few
cdr3_nt: TGCGCCAGCAGCCGAGACGTGAGCTCCTACGAGCAGTACTTC
cdr3_aa: CASSRDVSSYEQYF